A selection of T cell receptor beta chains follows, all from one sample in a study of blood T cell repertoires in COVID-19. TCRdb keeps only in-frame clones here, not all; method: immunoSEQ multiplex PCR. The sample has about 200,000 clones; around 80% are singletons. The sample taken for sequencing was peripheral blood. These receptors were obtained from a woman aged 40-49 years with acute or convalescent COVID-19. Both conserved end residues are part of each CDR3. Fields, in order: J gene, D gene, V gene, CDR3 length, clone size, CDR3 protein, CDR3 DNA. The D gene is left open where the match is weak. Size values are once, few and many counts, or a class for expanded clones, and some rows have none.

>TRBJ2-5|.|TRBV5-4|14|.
CASSAGQIQETQYF
TGTGCCAGCAGCGCGGGACAGATACAAGAGACCCAGTACTTC
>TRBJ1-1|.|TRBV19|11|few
CASSEGFEAFF
TGTGCCAGTAGTGAGGGATTTGAAGCTTTCTTT
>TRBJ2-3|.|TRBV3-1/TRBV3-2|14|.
CASSALREIDTQYF
TGTGCCAGCAGCGCATTACGGGAGATAGATACGCAGTATTTT
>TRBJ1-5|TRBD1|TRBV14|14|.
CASSQDAPGGPQHF
TGTGCCAGCAGCCAAGATGCTCCAGGGGGGCCCCAGCATTTT
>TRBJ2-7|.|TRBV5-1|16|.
CASSLAYPARGYEQYF
TGCGCCAGCAGCTTGGCGTACCCTGCCAGGGGCTACGAGCAGTACTTC
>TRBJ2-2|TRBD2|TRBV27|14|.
CASSFGGRAGELFF
TGTGCCAGCAGTTTTGGAGGGAGGGCAGGGGAGCTGTTTTTT
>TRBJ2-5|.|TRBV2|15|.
CASSEAQGGQETQYF
TGTGCCAGCAGTGAAGCGCAGGGGGGCCAAGAGACCCAGTACTTC
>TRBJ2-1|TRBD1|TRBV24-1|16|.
CATSGRTGGVSNEQFF
TGTGCCACCAGTGGTCGAACAGGGGGCGTTTCTAATGAGCAGTTCTTC
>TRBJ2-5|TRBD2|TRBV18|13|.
CASSQGLEETQYF
TGTGCCAGCTCACAGGGACTAGAGGAGACCCAGTACTTC
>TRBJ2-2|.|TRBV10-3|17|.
CAISDLYVTPDTGELFF
TGTGCCATCAGTGACCTATACGTCACCCCGGACACCGGGGAGCTGTTTTTT
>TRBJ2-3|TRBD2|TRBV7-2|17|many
CASSTSLAGGPTDTQYF
TGTGCCAGCAGCACATCCCTAGCGGGAGGCCCCACAGATACGCAGTATTTT
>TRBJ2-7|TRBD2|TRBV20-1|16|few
CSASSLAGGPNHEQYF
TGCAGTGCTAGTTCGCTAGCGGGAGGGCCTAATCACGAGCAGTACTTC
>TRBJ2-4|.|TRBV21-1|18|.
CASSKQGCGALAKNIQYF
TGTGCCAGCAGCAAACAAGGGTGTGGGGCCTTAGCCAAAAACATTCAGTACTTC
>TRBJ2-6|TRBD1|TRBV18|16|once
CASSLGQGSGANVLTF
TGTGCCAGCTCACTGGGACAGGGTTCCGGGGCCAACGTCCTGACTTTC
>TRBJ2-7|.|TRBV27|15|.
CASSLVAGALYEQYF
TGTGCCAGCAGTTTAGTGGCGGGGGCCCTCTACGAGCAGTACTTC
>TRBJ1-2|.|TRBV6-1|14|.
CASSEGQRDYGYTF
TGTGCCAGCAGTGAAGGGCAGAGGGACTATGGCTACACCTTC
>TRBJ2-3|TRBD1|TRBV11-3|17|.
CASSRDRAPRSTDTQYF
TGTGCCAGCAGCCGGGACAGGGCCCCCCGTAGCACAGATACGCAGTATTTT
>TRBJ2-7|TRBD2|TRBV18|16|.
CASSPVSGGEFAEQYF
TGTGCCAGCTCACCAGTTAGCGGGGGGGAATTCGCCGAGCAGTACTTC